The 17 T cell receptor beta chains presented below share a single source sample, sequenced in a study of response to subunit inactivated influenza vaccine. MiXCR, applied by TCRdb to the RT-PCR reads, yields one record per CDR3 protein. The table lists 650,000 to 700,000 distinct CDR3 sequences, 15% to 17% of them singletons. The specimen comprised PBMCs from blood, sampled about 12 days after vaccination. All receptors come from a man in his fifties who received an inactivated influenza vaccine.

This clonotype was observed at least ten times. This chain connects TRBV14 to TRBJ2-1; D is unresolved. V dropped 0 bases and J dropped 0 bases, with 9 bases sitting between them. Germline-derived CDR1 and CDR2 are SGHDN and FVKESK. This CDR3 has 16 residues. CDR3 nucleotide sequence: TGTGCCAGCAGCCAAGACTATCTCAGCTCCTACAATGAGCAGTTCTTC. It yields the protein CASSQDYLSSYNEQFF.

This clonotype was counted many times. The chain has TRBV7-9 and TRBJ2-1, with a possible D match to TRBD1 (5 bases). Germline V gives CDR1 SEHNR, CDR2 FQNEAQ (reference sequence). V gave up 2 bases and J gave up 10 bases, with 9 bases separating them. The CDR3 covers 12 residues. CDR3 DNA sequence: TGTGCCAGCAGCTTAATTGGGGCAGAGCAGTTCTTC. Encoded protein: CASSLIGAEQFF.

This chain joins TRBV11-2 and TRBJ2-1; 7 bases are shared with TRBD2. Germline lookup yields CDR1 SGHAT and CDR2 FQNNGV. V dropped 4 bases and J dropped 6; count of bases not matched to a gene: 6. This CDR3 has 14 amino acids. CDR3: CASSYSSGPNEQFF. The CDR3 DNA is TGTGCCAGCAGCTATTCTAGCGGACCCAATGAGCAGTTCTTC.

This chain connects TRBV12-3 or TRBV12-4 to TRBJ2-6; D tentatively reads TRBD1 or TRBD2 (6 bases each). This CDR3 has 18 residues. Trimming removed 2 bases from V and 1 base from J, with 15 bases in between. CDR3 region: CASSLSGARGSGANVLTF. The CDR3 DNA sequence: TGTGCCAGCAGTTTATCGGGGGCCAGAGGATCTGGGGCCAACGTCCTGACTTTC.

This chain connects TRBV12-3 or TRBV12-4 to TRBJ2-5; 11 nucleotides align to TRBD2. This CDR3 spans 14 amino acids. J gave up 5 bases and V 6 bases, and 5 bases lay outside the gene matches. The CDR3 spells CASSPPSGGETQYF. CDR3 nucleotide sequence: TGTGCCAGCAGCCCGCCTAGCGGGGGGGAGACCCAGTACTTC.

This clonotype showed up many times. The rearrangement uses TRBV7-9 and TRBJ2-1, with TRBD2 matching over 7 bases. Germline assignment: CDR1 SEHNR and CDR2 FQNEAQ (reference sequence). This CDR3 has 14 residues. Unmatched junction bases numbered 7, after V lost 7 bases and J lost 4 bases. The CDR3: CASKMGGGYNEQFF. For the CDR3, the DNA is TGTGCCAGCAAAATGGGCGGGGGTTACAATGAGCAGTTCTTC. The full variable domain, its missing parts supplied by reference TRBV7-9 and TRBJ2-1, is DTGVSQNPRHKITKRGQNVTFRCDPISEHNRLYWYRQTLGQGPEFLTYFQNEAQLEKSRLLSDRFSAERPKGSFSTLEIQRTEQGDSAMYLCASKMGGGYNEQFFGPGTRLTVL.

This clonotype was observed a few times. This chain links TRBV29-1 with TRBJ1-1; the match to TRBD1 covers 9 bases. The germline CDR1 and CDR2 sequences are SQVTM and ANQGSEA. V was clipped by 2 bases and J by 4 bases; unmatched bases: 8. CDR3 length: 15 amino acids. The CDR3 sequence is CSVEPHGTGSTEAFF. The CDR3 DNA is TGCAGCGTTGAACCTCATGGGACAGGGAGCACTGAAGCTTTCTTT.

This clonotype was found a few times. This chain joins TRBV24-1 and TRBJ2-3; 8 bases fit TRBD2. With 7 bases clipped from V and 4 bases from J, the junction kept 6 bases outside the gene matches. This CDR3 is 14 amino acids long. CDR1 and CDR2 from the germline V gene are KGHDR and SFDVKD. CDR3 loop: CATRDGGGPDTQYF. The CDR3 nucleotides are TGTGCCACCAGGGACGGGGGGGGGCCAGATACGCAGTATTTT.

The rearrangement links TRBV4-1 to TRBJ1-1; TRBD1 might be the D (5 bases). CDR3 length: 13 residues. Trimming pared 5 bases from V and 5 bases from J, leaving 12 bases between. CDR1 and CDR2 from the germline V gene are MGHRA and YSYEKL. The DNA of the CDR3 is TGCGCCAGCAGCGGCCAGGGAGAAACTGAAGCTTTCTTT. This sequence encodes CASSGQGETEAFF.

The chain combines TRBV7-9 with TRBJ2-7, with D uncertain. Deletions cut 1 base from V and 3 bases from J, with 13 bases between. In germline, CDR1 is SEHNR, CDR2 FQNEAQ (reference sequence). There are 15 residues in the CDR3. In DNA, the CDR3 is TGTGCCAGCAGCTTAGTTAAGGGTCGGAACTACGAGCAGTACTTC. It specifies CASSLVKGRNYEQYF.

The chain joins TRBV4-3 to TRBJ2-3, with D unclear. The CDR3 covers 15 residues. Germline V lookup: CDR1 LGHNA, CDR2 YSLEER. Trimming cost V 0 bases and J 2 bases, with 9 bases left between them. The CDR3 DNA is TGCGCCAGCAGCCAAGAATTTGACACCACAGATACGCAGTATTTT. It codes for CASSQEFDTTDTQYF.

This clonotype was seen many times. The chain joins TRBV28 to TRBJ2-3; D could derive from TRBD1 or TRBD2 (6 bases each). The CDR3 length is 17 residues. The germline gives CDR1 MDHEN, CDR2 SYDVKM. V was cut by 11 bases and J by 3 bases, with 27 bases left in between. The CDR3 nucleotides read TGTGCCTCTAACCGTAACAACCGGGGGCTGGGAACAGATACGCAGTATTTT. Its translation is CASNRNNRGLGTDTQYF. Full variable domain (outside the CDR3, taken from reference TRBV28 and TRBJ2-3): DVKVTQSSRYLVKRTGEKVFLECVQDMDHENMFWYRQDPGLGLRLIYFSYDVKMKEKGDIPEGYSVSREKKERFSLILESASTNQTSMYLCASNRNNRGLGTDTQYFGPGTRLTVL.

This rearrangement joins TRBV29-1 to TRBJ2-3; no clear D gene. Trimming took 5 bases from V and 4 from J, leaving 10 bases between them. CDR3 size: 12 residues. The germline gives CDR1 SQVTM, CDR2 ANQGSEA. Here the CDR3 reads CSVRYRPDTQYF. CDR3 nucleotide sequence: TGCAGCGTTCGGTACCGGCCAGATACGCAGTATTTT.

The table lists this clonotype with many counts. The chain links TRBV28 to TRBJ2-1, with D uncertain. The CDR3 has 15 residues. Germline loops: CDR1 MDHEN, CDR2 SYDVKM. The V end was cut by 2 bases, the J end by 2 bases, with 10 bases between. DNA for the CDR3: TGTGCCAGCAGTTTAGGTGGAAGAACCTACAATGAGCAGTTCTTC. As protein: CASSLGGRTYNEQFF. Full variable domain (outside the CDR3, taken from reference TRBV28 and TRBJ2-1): DVKVTQSSRYLVKRTGEKVFLECVQDMDHENMFWYRQDPGLGLRLIYFSYDVKMKEKGDIPEGYSVSREKKERFSLILESASTNQTSMYLCASSLGGRTYNEQFFGPGTRLTVL.

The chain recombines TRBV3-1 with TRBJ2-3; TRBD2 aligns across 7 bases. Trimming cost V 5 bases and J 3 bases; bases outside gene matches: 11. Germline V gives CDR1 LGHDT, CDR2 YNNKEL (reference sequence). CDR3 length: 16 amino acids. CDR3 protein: CASSDPGLAVTDTQYF. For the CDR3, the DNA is TGTGCCAGCAGCGATCCCGGGCTAGCGGTTACAGATACGCAGTATTTT.

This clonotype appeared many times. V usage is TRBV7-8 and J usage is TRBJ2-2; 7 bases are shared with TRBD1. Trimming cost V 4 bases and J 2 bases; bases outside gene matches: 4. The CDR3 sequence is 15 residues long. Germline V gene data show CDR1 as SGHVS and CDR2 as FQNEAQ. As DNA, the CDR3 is TGTGCCAGCAGCTACAGGGGTTTCAACACCGGGGAGCTGTTTTTT. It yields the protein CASSYRGFNTGELFF.

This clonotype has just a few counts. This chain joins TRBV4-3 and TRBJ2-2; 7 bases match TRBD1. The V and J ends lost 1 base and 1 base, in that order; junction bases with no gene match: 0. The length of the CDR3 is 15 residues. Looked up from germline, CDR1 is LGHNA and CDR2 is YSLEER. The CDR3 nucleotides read TGCGCCAGCAGCCAAGGGACAGGGAACACCGGGGAGCTGTTTTTT. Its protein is CASSQGTGNTGELFF.